The entry below describes one TCR beta chain. Its antigen remains unknown. This entry is derived from a study of graft-versus-host responses after intestinal transplantation. The CDR3 totals 13 residues. Germline V gene sequence: CDR1 SGHRS, CDR2 YFSETQ. Trimming left V 0 bases short and J 10 bases short, with 11 bases between. Broader study findings: GvH clones occurred in recipient marrow; some first appeared in ileum or blood.

TCRdb's table, derived via immunoSEQ multiplex PCR, lists solely in-frame clones and lacks some. The sample lists 90,000 to 150,000 clones, roughly 91% seen once, with around 0.12% in the top ten. The genes are TRBV5-1 and TRBJ2-1; D remains ambiguous. The source is a human donor who received an intestinal transplant. Material: unstimulated CD4+ T cells sorted from spleen or lymph node cells, obtained before intestinal transplant. Here the CDR3 DNA reads TGCGCCAGCAGCTTGGAGGTCTGGACGGAGCAGTTCTTC. Translating gives CASSLEVWTEQFF. The full variable domain, rest sourced from reference TRBV5-1 and TRBJ2-1, is KAGVTQTPRYLIKTRGQQVTLSCSPISGHRSVSWYQQTPGQGLQFLFEYFSETQRNKGNFPGRFSGRQFSNSRSEMNVSTLELGDSALYLCASSLEVWTEQFFGPGTRLTVL.